This T cell receptor beta chain was recorded in a study of T cells after yellow fever vaccination. This clonotype occurred a few times. Its antigen remains unidentified. The TCR cDNA carried a universal primer site and UMIs from 5'RACE template switching. TCRdb re-called the 5' RACE reads with MiXCR, one entry per CDR3 protein. The sample holds 340,000 or so distinct CDR3 sequences; under 15% are singletons and the top ten take 2.5% to 4%. Study-level findings and limits: In post-booster samples, most primary-vaccination clones reappeared (about 97% CD4, 88% CD8). Just a small share of clonotypes turned up in the CD4 compartment as well as the CD8 compartment. A weaker but faster secondary response was observed, peaking on day 5 versus 15.

The germline CDR1 and CDR2 sequences are MNHEY and SVGAGI. This CDR3 has 15 amino acids. V lost 2 bases, J lost 7 bases, and 12 bases lay in between. This clonotype was obtained from a young man who received the YFV17D yellow fever vaccine. The sequenced sample was CD4+ T cells sorted from PBMCs, obtained 15 days after the yellow fever booster vaccination. This rearrangement joins TRBV6-5 to TRBJ1-6; the D is unclear. CDR3 in DNA: TGTGCCAGCAGTTACATTCGGGAACCCAATTCACCCCTCCACTTT. Translated: CASSYIREPNSPLHF.